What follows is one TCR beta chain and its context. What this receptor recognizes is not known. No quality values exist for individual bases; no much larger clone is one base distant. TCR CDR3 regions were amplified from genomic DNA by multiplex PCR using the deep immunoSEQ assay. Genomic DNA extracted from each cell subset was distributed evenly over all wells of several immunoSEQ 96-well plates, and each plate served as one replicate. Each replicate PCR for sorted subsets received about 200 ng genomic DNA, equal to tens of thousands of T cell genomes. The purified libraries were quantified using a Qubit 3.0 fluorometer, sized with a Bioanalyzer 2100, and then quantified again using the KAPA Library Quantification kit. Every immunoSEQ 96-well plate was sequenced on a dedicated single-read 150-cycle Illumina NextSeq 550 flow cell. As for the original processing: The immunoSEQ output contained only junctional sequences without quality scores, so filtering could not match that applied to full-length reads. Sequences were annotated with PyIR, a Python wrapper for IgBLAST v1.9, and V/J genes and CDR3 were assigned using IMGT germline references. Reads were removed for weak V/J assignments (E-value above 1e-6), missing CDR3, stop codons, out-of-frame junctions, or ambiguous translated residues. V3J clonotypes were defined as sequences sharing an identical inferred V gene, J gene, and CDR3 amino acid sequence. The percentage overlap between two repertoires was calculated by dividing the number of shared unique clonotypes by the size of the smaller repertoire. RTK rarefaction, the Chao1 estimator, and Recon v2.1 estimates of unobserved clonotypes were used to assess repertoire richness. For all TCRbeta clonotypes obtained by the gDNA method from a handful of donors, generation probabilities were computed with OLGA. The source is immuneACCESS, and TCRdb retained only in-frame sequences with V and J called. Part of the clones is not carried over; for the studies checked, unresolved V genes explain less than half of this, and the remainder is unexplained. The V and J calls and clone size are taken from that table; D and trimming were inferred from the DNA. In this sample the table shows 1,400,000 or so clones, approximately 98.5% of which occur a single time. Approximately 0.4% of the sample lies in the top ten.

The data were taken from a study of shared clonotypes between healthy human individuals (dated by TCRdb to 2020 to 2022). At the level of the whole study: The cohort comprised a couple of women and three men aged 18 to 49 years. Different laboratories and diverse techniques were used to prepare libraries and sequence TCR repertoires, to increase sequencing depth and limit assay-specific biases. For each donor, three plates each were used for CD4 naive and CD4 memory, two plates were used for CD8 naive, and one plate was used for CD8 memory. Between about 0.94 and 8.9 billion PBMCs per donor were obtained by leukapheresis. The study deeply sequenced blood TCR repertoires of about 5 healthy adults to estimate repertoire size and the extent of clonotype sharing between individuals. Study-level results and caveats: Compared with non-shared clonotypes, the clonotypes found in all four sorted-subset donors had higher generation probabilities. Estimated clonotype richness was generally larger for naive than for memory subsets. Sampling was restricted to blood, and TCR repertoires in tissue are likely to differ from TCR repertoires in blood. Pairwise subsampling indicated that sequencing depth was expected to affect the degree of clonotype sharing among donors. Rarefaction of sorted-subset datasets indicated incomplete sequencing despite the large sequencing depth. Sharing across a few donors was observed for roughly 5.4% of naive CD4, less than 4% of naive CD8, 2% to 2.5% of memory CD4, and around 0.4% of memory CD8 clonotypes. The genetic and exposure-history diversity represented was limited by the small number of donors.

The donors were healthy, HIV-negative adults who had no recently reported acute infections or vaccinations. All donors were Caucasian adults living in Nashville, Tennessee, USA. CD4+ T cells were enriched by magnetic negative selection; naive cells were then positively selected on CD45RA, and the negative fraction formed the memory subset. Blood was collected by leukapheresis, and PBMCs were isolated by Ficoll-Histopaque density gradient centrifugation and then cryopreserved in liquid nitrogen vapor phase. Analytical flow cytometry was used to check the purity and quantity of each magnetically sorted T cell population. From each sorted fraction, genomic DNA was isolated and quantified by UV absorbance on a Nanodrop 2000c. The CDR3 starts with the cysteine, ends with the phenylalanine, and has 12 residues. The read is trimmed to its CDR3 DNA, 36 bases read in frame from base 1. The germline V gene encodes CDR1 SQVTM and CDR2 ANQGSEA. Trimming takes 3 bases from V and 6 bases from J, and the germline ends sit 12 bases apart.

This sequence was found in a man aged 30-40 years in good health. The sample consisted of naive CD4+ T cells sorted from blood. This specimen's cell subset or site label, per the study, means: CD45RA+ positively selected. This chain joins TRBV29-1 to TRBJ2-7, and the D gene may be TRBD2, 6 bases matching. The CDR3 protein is CSVDSGGGEQYF. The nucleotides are TGCAGCGTTGACTCCGGGGGAGGCGAGCAGTACTTC.